Here is one T cell receptor beta chain with its context. Its target is unknown. The record originates from a study of T cell responses to AZD1222 COVID-19 vaccine. Findings and caveats of the study: Across spike, vaccine-associated CD4 TCRs were found, dominant at 160-218 and 743-854. Donors were chiefly white British, with a greater number of females, and clonal diversity was perhaps underestimated.

The CDR3 consists of 12 residues. Germline V gives CDR1 GTSNPN, CDR2 SVGIG (reference sequence). After removal of 5 bases from V and 7 bases from J, the junction contained 5 bases not matched to a gene. The assay was immunoSEQ multiplex PCR, and TCRdb's table has in-frame clones only and misses some. Among 45,000 to 55,000 clones listed, approximately 80% were seen once. Sequencing used peripheral blood, obtained on day 0 of MenACWY control vaccination. The receptor was isolated from an adult in good health. This chain uses TRBV30 with TRBJ2-7, with 10 bases that match TRBD1. The CDR3 bases are TGTGCCTGGTCCGGGACAGGGGATGAGCAGTACTTC. This sequence encodes CAWSGTGDEQYF.